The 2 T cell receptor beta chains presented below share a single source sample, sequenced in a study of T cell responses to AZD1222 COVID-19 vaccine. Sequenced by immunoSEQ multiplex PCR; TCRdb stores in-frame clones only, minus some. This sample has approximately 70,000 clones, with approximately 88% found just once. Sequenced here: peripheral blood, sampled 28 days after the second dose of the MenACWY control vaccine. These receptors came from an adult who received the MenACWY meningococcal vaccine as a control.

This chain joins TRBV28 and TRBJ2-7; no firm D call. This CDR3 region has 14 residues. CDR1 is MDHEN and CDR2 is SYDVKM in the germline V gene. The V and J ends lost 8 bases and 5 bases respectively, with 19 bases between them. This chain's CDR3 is CASRYRAPRHEQYF. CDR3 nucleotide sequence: TGTGCCAGCCGATACCGGGCCCCCCGGCACGAGCAGTACTTC. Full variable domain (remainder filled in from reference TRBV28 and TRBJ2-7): DVKVTQSSRYLVKRTGEKVFLECVQDMDHENMFWYRQDPGLGLRLIYFSYDVKMKEKGDIPEGYSVSREKKERFSLILESASTNQTSMYLCASRYRAPRHEQYFGPGTRLTVT.

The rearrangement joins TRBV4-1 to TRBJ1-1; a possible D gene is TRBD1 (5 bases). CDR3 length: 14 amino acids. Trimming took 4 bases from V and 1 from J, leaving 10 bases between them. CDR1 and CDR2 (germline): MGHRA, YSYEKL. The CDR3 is CASSLGRWNTEAFF. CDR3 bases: TGCGCCAGCAGCCTGGGACGGTGGAACACTGAAGCTTTCTTT.